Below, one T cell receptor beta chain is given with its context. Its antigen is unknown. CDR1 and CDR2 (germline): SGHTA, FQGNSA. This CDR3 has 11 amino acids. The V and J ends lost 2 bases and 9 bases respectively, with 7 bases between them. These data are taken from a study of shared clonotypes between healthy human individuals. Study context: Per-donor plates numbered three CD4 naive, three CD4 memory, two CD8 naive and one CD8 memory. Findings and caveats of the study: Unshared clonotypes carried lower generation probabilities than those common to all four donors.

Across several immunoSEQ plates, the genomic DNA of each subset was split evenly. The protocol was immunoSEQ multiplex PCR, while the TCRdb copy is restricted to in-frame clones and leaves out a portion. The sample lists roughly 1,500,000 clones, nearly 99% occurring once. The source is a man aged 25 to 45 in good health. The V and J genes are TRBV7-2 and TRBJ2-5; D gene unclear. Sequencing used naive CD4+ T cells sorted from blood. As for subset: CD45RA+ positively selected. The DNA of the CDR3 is TGTGCCAGCAGCTTAATGGCAGCCCAGTACTTC. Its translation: CASSLMAAQYF.